Sequencing of this T cell receptor (beta chain) was carried out in a study of T-cell reconstitution after alpha-beta-depleted transplantation in children (dated by TCRdb to the mid-2010s). Looking at the study overall: T-cell immune reconstitution after TCRalphabeta/CD19-depleted allogeneic hematopoietic cell transplantation in children was quantitatively tracked in the study by means of TCR repertoire profiling.

V gives up 2 bases and J gives up 2 bases, and the segment between their germline ends measures 13 bases. The CDR3 numbers 15 residues from cysteine through phenylalanine. The only DNA kept is the CDR3, 45 bases in frame from the first base. CDR1 is given as ENHRY and CDR2 as SYGVKD, both from the germline V gene. The library was obtained by PCR. TCRdb names Illumina HiSeq 2500 as the instrument used. Molecular barcoding was employed in the preparation of TCR libraries, with unique molecular identifiers being used to normalize TCRbeta repertoire quantification. The public sequencing data were trimmed at Q25 with fastp and processed into clonotypes with MiXCR by TCRdb, which kept only in-frame beta chains. Entries are consolidated by CDR3 protein sequence, retaining the most common genes and DNA. This sample lists more than 400,000 distinct CDR3 sequences; 43% were detected once. Of the sample, 27% falls within the top ten clones.

The treatment or condition label for this specimen denotes: allogeneic hematopoietic cell transplantation with graft depleted of TCRalphabeta T cells and CD19 B cells. TCRalphabeta/CD19-depleted allogeneic hematopoietic cell grafts were given to the transplant recipients, all of whom were children. The research as a whole found: Over subsequent months, a decline in hyperexpanded clone frequencies was noted, and after one year, T-cell counts and TCRbeta diversity were mostly ascribed to newly produced T cells. The apparently early recovery of alphabetaT-cell counts about two months after transplant reportedly depended on only several hundred rapidly expanded clones that came from non-depleted graft cells. In some patients, the high TCRbeta diversity seen at day 60 was put down to recipient T cells and intrathymic progenitors that had survived conditioning.

With regard to this clonotype: Its target antigen remains unknown. No much larger clone is present one base from it, and per-base qualities are unavailable.

The material was PBMCs, obtained before TCRalphabeta/CD19-depleted stem cell transplant. The rearranged segments are TRBV10-3 and TRBJ2-7; TRBD2 is perhaps the D gene, given 6 matching bases. The receptor comes from a girl aged 2-10 years with aplastic anemia, due to receive a stem cell transplant. The CDR3 protein is CAISEPAGSPYEQYF. The bases are TGTGCCATCAGTGAGCCGGCGGGGTCCCCCTACGAGCAGTACTTC.